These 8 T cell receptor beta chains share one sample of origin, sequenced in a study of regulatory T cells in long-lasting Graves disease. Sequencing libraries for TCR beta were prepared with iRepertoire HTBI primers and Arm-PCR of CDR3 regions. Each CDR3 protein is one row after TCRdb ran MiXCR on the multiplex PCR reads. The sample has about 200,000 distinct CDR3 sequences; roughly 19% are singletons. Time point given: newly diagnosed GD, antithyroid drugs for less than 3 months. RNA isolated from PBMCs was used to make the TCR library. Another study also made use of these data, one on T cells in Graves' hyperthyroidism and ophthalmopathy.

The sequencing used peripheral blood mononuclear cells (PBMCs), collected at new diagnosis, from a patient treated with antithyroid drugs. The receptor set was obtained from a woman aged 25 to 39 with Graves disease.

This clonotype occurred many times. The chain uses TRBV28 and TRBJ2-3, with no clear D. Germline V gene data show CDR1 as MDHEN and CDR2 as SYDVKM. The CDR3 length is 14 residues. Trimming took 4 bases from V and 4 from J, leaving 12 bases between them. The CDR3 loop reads CASSSPMSPDTQYF. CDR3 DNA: TGTGCCAGCAGTTCCCCCATGTCTCCAGATACGCAGTATTTT.

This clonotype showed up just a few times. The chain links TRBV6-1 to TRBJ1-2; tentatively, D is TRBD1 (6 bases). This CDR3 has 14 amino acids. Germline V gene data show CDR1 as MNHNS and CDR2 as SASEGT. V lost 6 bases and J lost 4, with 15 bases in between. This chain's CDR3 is CASSTDRSAYGYTF. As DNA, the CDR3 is TGTGCCAGCAGCACCGACAGGTCTGCCTATGGCTACACCTTC.

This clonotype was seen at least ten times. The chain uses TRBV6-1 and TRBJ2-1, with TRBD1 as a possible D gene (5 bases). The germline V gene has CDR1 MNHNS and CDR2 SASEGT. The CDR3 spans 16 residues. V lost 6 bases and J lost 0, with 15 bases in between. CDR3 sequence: CASSPGHSSSYNEQFF. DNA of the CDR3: TGTGCCAGCAGCCCCGGACACTCGAGCTCCTACAATGAGCAGTTCTTC.

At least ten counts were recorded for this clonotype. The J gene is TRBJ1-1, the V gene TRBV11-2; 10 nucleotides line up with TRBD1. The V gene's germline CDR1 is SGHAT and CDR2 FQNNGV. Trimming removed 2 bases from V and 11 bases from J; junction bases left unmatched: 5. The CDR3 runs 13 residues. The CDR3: CASSLTPDRGAFF. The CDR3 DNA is TGTGCCAGCAGCTTAACCCCGGACAGGGGGGCTTTCTTT.

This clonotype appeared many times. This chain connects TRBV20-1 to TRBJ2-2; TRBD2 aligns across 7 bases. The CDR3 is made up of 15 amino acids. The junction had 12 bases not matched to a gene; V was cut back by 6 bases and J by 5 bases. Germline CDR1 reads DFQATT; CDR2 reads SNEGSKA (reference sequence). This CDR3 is CSALVGGGPTGELFF. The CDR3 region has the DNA TGCAGTGCGCTGGTGGGGGGAGGGCCTACCGGGGAGCTGTTTTTT.

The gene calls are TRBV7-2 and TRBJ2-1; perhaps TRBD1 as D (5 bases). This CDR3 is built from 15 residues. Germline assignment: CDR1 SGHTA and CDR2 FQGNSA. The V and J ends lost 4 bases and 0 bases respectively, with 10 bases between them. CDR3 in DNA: TGTGCCAGCAGCTATCGGACAAACTCCTACAATGAGCAGTTCTTC. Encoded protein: CASSYRTNSYNEQFF.

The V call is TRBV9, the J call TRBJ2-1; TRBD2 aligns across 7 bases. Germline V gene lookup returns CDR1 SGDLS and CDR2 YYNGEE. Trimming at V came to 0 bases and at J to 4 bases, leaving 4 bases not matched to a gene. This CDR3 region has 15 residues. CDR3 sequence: CASSVGGGGYNEQFF. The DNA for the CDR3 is TGTGCCAGCAGCGTAGGTGGCGGGGGATACAATGAGCAGTTCTTC.

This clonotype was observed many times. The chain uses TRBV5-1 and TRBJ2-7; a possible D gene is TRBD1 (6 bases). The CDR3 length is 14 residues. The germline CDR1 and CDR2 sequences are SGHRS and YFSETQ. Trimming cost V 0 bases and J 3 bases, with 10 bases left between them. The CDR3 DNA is TGCGCCAGCAGCTTGGGTGGGGGCGTCTACGAGCAGTACTTC. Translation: CASSLGGGVYEQYF.